Given below is one T cell receptor (beta chain) in context. Antigen unknown. CDR3 length equals 13 residues. Germline values: CDR1 SGHAT, CDR2 FQNNGV. Trimming took 6 bases from V and 5 from J; bases not matched to a gene: 4. The data stem from a study of T cell repertoires in cytomegalovirus infection. Looking at the study overall: CMV epitopes in the study were HLA-C-restricted (recently identified) and HLA-B-restricted (well studied). Shared public TCR beta signatures pointed to both CMV infection and a matching HLA type.

TCRdb processed the reads anew with MiXCR; each CDR3 protein has one entry. This sample has 450,000 to 550,000 distinct CDR3 sequences, with approximately 40% found just once. Broader study findings: Based on cumulative public TCR beta family frequency, carriers of CMV plus the relevant HLA were identified. Within the response measured ex vivo, HLA-C-restricted CMV-specific TCR beta clonotypes were dominant.

This material consisted of cultured PBMCs, taken from culture after CMV antigen stimulation. The chain links TRBV11-2 to TRBJ2-4, with TRBD1 identical over 7 bases. This TCR was recovered from a human donor in good health (CMV status not recorded). Some clones in this sample may be carry-over from other donors' samples. CDR3 region: CASSPGTENIQYF. CDR3 coding DNA: TGTGCCAGCAGTCCCGGGACAGAAAACATTCAGTACTTC.